Following are 29 T cell receptor beta chains from one sample sequenced in a study of T-cell memory formation after mild COVID-19. TCRdb passed the 5' RACE reads through MiXCR, listing each CDR3 protein once. This table holds about 90,000 distinct CDR3 sequences, about 13% found once. The sample taken for sequencing was PBMCs or a T cell subset sorted from them (not recorded which). The source is an adult woman who had mild COVID-19 (a few samples of this study predate the infection). Cell type and time point are not known.

There are a few counts of this clonotype. The gene calls are TRBV5-1 and TRBJ1-2, with D unresolved. The V end lost 0 bases, the J end lost 0 bases, and 6 bases lay between the germline ends. Looked up from germline, CDR1 is SGHRS and CDR2 is YFSETQ. This CDR3 comprises 14 residues. CDR3 bases: TGCGCCAGCAGCTTGGATTTAGCTAACTATGGCTACACCTTC. Protein product: CASSLDLANYGYTF.

The chain combines TRBV29-1 with TRBJ1-1; D unclear. V was trimmed by 4 bases and J by 7 bases, leaving 28 bases between them. The CDR3 runs 17 residues. Germline V gene sequence: CDR1 SQVTM, CDR2 ANQGSEA. The CDR3: CSVVFWTLDLNRGEAFF. The CDR3 nucleotides read TGCAGCGTTGTGTTTTGGACTCTAGATTTGAATCGGGGTGAAGCTTTCTTT.

In this sample, this clonotype turned up many times. The V gene is TRBV7-9, the J gene TRBJ2-1; TRBD2 matches 14 bases. V lost 5 bases and J lost 8; bases outside the gene matches: 11. This CDR3 is 17 amino acids long. Germline V gene data show CDR1 as SEHNR and CDR2 as FQNEAQ (reference sequence). Written as DNA, the CDR3 is TGTGCCAGCAGCCTTGGGACTAGCGGGAGATTTGACGATGAGCAGTTCTTC. Amino acids: CASSLGTSGRFDDEQFF.

The rearrangement uses TRBV7-2 and TRBJ2-3; 10 bases fit TRBD1. The CDR3 has 16 residues. Per germline, CDR1 SGHTA and CDR2 FQGNSA. The J segment lost 4 bases and the V segment lost 5 bases, leaving 9 bases of the junction unmatched. The CDR3 loop reads CASSVSGQGIADTQYF. CDR3 in DNA: TGTGCCAGCAGCGTCTCGGGACAGGGGATTGCAGATACGCAGTATTTT. The full variable domain, with the rest looked up from reference TRBV7-2 and TRBJ2-3, is GAGVSQSPSNKVTEKGKDVELRCDPISGHTALYWYRQSLGQGLEFLIYFQGNSAPDKSGLPSDRFSAERTGGSVSTLTIQRTQQEDSAVYLCASSVSGQGIADTQYFGPGTRLTVL.

Ten or more counts support this clonotype. V is TRBV29-1 and J is TRBJ2-1, with 7 bases that match TRBD2. The CDR3 spans 14 residues. Per the germline V gene, CDR1 is SQVTM and CDR2 is ANQGSEA. The CDR3 region is CSARLASSYNEQFF. DNA for the CDR3: TGCAGTGCCCGACTAGCCTCTTCCTACAATGAGCAGTTCTTC.

V usage is TRBV12-3 or TRBV12-4 and J usage is TRBJ2-7, with 7 positions matching TRBD1. The CDR3 has 15 amino acids. Losses at the gene ends were 5 bases for V and 4 bases for J; bases not matched to a gene: 11. CDR3 DNA sequence: TGTGCCAGCAGTCTAACGACAGGGCTTCTTTACGAGCAGTACTTC. Residues: CASSLTTGLLYEQYF.

V gene TRBV6-5 combines with J gene TRBJ2-3; tentatively, D is TRBD1 (6 bases). The CDR3 consists of 14 residues. The germline gives CDR1 MNHEY, CDR2 SVGAGI. Between the trimmed V and J ends, which lost 3 bases and 5 bases, there was a span of 12 bases. The CDR3 sequence is CASSYGGSGDTQYF. The CDR3 coding sequence is TGTGCCAGCAGTTATGGGGGCAGCGGAGATACGCAGTATTTT.

This clonotype appeared a few times. The gene calls are TRBV19 and TRBJ2-1; 10 nucleotides match TRBD1. After removal of 7 bases from V and 8 bases from J, the junction contained 11 bases not matched to a gene. The germline gives CDR1 LNHDA, CDR2 SQIVND (reference sequence). The CDR3 is 15 amino acids. The CDR3 protein is CASNTPGQGPHEQFF. Here the CDR3 DNA reads TGTGCCAGTAATACGCCGGGACAGGGGCCCCATGAGCAGTTCTTC. The whole variable domain, remainder taken from reference TRBV19 and TRBJ2-1, is DGGITQSPKYLFRKEGQNVTLSCEQNLNHDAMYWYRQDPGQGLRLIYYSQIVNDFQKGDIAEGYSVSREKKESFPLTVTSAQKNPTAFYLCASNTPGQGPHEQFFGPGTRLTVL.

The V and J genes are TRBV3-1 and TRBJ1-4, with D possibly TRBD1 on 5 matching bases. This CDR3 region has 16 residues. CDR1 and CDR2 (germline): LGHDT, YNNKEL (reference sequence). V lost 0 bases, J lost 8 bases, and 16 bases lay in between. CDR3 sequence: CASSQDFGQGREKLFF. The CDR3 DNA follows: TGTGCCAGCAGCCAAGATTTCGGGCAGGGTCGCGAAAAACTGTTTTTT.

This sequence joins TRBV2 and TRBJ1-1; D gene ambiguous. The CDR3 totals 18 residues. The germline V and J ends were trimmed by 2 bases and 1 base, with 20 bases remaining between them. Germline CDR1 and CDR2: SNHLY and FYNNEI. CDR3 protein: CASSEILWQLVQNTEAFF. The CDR3 region has the DNA TGTGCCAGCAGTGAAATTCTGTGGCAGTTGGTTCAGAACACTGAAGCTTTCTTT.

This clonotype was detected only a few times. The gene calls are TRBV4-2 and TRBJ2-5, with D tentatively TRBD1 (5 bases). This CDR3 has 14 residues. Germline V gene sequence: CDR1 LGHNA, CDR2 YNFKEQ. Trimming took 1 base from V and 1 from J, leaving 7 bases between them. In nucleotides, the CDR3 is TGTGCCAGCAGCCAAGTGACAGTCCAAGAGACCCAGTACTTC. This gives the protein CASSQVTVQETQYF.

This clonotype has more than one count but fewer than ten. The gene calls are TRBV6-2 or TRBV6-3 and TRBJ2-7; TRBD1 agrees at 9 bases. The CDR3 has 14 amino acids. With 10 bases clipped from V and 2 bases from J, the junction kept 9 bases outside the gene matches. CDR1 MNHEY and CDR2 SVGEGT come from the germline V gene. The CDR3 reads CATRGTGTPYEQYF. The CDR3 nucleotides are TGTGCCACACGGGGGACAGGGACTCCCTACGAGCAGTACTTC.

This clonotype was counted between two and nine times. The gene calls are TRBV12-3 or TRBV12-4 and TRBJ2-3, with 7 bases matching TRBD2. The CDR3 has 14 residues. The trim removed 6 bases at V and 3 bases at J, leaving 6 bases unmatched. The CDR3 sequence is CASSPWGGTDTQYF. CDR3 coding DNA: TGTGCCAGCAGCCCGTGGGGAGGGACAGATACGCAGTATTTT.

This clonotype was recorded a few times. The chain joins TRBV20-1 to TRBJ1-1; D not resolved. The V end lost 5 bases, the J end lost 1 base, and 14 bases lay between the germline ends. The CDR3 consists of 14 residues. Germline V gives CDR1 DFQATT, CDR2 SNEGSKA (reference sequence). The CDR3 region is CSAHRPGWNTEAFF. CDR3 coding DNA: TGCAGTGCTCACCGACCGGGCTGGAACACTGAAGCTTTCTTT.

This clonotype occurred a few times. The V call is TRBV5-6, the J call TRBJ2-7; possibly TRBD1 for D (6 bases). This CDR3 comprises 15 residues. V gave up 0 bases and J gave up 2 bases, with 12 bases separating them. Germline-derived CDR1 and CDR2 are SGHDT and YYEEEE. CDR3 loop: CASSLGVRGTYEQYF. The CDR3 DNA reads TGTGCCAGCAGCTTGGGGGTCAGGGGTACCTACGAGCAGTACTTC.

The genes are TRBV6-2 or TRBV6-3 and TRBJ1-5; D gene uncertain. Germline-derived CDR1 and CDR2 are MNHEY and SVGEGT. The CDR3 extends over 11 amino acids. Trimming removed 8 bases from V and 5 bases from J, with 7 bases in between. DNA of the CDR3: TGTGCCAGCGGACCGTATCAGCCCCAGCATTTT. Translating gives CASGPYQPQHF.

This chain joins TRBV29-1 and TRBJ1-1; TRBD1 is a possible D gene (5 bases). Germline values: CDR1 SQVTM, CDR2 ANQGSEA. The V and J ends lost 3 bases and 1 base respectively, with 6 bases between them. This CDR3 has 12 amino acids. The CDR3 is CSVDTGNTEAFF. CDR3 sequence (DNA): TGCAGCGTTGATACAGGGAACACTGAAGCTTTCTTT. Complete variable domain (other parts from reference TRBV29-1 and TRBJ1-1): SAVISQKPSRDICQRGTSLTIQCQVDSQVTMMFWYRQQPGQSLTLIATANQGSEATYESGFVIDKFPISRPNLTFSTLTVSNMSPEDSSIYLCSVDTGNTEAFFGQGTRLTVV.

J is TRBJ1-1 and V is TRBV7-2; 7 bases match TRBD1. CDR1 and CDR2 from the germline V gene are SGHTA and FQGNSA. CDR3 length: 14 amino acids. Losses at the gene ends were 1 base for V and 4 bases for J; bases not matched to a gene: 3. The CDR3 DNA reads as TGTGCCAGCAGCTTAGGGTCAGGGGGCACTGAAGCTTTCTTT. Translation gives CASSLGSGGTEAFF.

This clonotype has only a few counts. J is TRBJ2-1 and V is TRBV7-6; 16 bases fit TRBD2. The CDR3 consists of 16 residues. Germline CDR1 and CDR2: SGHVS and FNYEAQ. V gave up 10 bases and J gave up 7 bases; unmatched junction bases: 10. Written as DNA, the CDR3 is TGTGCCACCCGGACCGGGACTAGCGGGGGGGGGAATGAGCAGTTCTTC. Its protein is CATRTGTSGGGNEQFF.

J is TRBJ2-1 and V is TRBV30, with 8 positions matching TRBD2. J lost 8 bases, V lost 5 bases, and 8 bases had no gene match. Per the germline V gene, CDR1 is GTSNPN and CDR2 is SVGIG (reference sequence). The CDR3 is 13 amino acids. The CDR3 DNA reads as TGTGCCTGGGAAGCGGGGGTATCAGATGAGCAGTTCTTC. It yields the protein CAWEAGVSDEQFF.

This clonotype was picked up many times. This chain links TRBV7-9 with TRBJ2-1, with D perhaps matching TRBD2 (6 bases). Germline lookup yields CDR1 SEHNR and CDR2 FQNEAQ (reference sequence). Deletions cut 2 bases from V and 15 bases from J, with 11 bases between. The CDR3 consists of 11 residues. The CDR3 region has the DNA TGTGCCAGCAGCTTACCCGGGGAGGCGTTCTTC. Its translation: CASSLPGEAFF. The full variable domain, its missing parts supplied by reference TRBV7-9 and TRBJ2-1, is DTGVSQNPRHKITKRGQNVTFRCDPISEHNRLYWYRQTLGQGPEFLTYFQNEAQLEKSRLLSDRFSAERPKGSFSTLEIQRTEQGDSAMYLCASSLPGEAFFGPGTRLTVL.

This clonotype was seen only a few times. CDR3 nucleotide sequence: TGCGCCAGCAGCCAAGTTGAGGGAGGTAGTCAGCCCCAGCATTTT. Residues: CASSQVEGGSQPQHF. The rearrangement joins TRBV4-1 to TRBJ1-5; D unresolved. The CDR3 contains 15 residues. V was pared by 1 base and J by 6 bases, with 13 bases between. Per the germline V gene, CDR1 is MGHRA and CDR2 is YSYEKL.

The J gene is TRBJ2-2, the V gene TRBV5-1; TRBD2 might be the D (6 bases). CDR1 and CDR2 (germline): SGHRS, YFSETQ. Trimming left V 2 bases short and J 5 bases short, with 16 bases between. This CDR3 comprises 16 residues. As DNA, the CDR3 is TGCGCCAGCAGCTTCGGGCTCGTGGGGGGAACCGGGGAGCTGTTTTTT. It encodes CASSFGLVGGTGELFF. Full variable domain (rest looked up from reference TRBV5-1 and TRBJ2-2): KAGVTQTPRYLIKTRGQQVTLSCSPISGHRSVSWYQQTPGQGLQFLFEYFSETQRNKGNFPGRFSGRQFSNSRSEMNVSTLELGDSALYLCASSFGLVGGTGELFFGEGSRLTVL.

This clonotype was detected a few times. This rearrangement joins TRBV20-1 to TRBJ2-1, with TRBD2 as a possible D gene (6 bases). Germline CDR1 and CDR2: DFQATT and SNEGSKA (reference sequence). With 4 bases removed from V and 9 bases from J, the gap between germline ends came to 22 bases. The CDR3 sequence is 15 residues long. CDR3 region: CSATWAPLRGAEQFF. CDR3 DNA sequence: TGCAGTGCTACCTGGGCCCCCTTGCGGGGAGCTGAGCAGTTCTTC.

This clonotype was counted a few times. This chain joins TRBV15 and TRBJ1-4; D uncertain. CDR3 size: 14 residues. Germline V gives CDR1 LNHNV, CDR2 YYDKDF (reference sequence). V dropped 5 bases and J dropped 7 bases, with 14 bases sitting between them. The CDR3 region is CATSPRVEGEKLFF. For the CDR3, the DNA is TGTGCCACCAGCCCACGAGTCGAGGGTGAAAAACTGTTTTTT.

The chain recombines TRBV20-1 with TRBJ2-1; TRBD2 is a possible D gene (7 bases). Germline assignment: CDR1 DFQATT and CDR2 SNEGSKA (reference sequence). V lost 0 bases and J lost 14, with 17 bases in between. There are 13 residues in the CDR3. The CDR3 loop reads CSARDEGGLKEFF. The CDR3 nucleotides read TGCAGTGCTAGAGATGAGGGGGGGCTTAAAGAGTTCTTC.

The rearrangement joins TRBV5-1 to TRBJ1-3; D not certain. The germline gives CDR1 SGHRS, CDR2 YFSETQ. V lost 0 bases, J lost 2 bases, and 6 bases lay in between. The length of the CDR3 is 14 residues. The CDR3 DNA is TGCGCCAGCAGCTTGGGGGTAACTGGAAACACCATATATTTT. Its protein is CASSLGVTGNTIYF.

This chain links TRBV24-1 with TRBJ2-7; 8 positions match TRBD1. Trimming at V came to 7 bases and at J to 5 bases, leaving 6 bases not matched to a gene. The CDR3 covers 13 residues. CDR1 and CDR2 (germline): KGHDR, SFDVKD. CDR3 loop: CATSYGQGHEQYF. In DNA, the CDR3 is TGTGCCACCAGCTACGGACAGGGACACGAGCAGTACTTC.

In its sample, this clonotype was seen a few times. This sequence joins TRBV14 and TRBJ2-7, with D uncertain. The CDR3 runs to 17 residues. Germline CDR1 and CDR2: SGHDN and FVKESK. The ends were cut back, 1 base at V and 0 bases at J, with 16 bases in the middle. This CDR3 is CASSQASFRLFSYEQYF. The CDR3 DNA follows: TGTGCCAGCAGCCAAGCAAGCTTCAGACTCTTCTCCTACGAGCAGTACTTC. Looking up the rest from reference TRBV14 and TRBJ2-7 gives the full variable domain: EAGVTQFPSHSVIEKGQTVTLRCDPISGHDNLYWYRRVMGKEIKFLLHFVKESKQDESGMPNNRFLAERTGGTYSTLKVQPAELEDSGVYFCASSQASFRLFSYEQYFGPGTRLTVT.